A single sample gave rise to the 15 T cell receptor beta chains below, sequenced in a study of radiotherapy plus CTLA-4 blockade in lung cancer. TCRdb keeps only in-frame clones here, not all; method: immunoSEQ multiplex PCR. The sample has about 30,000 clones, about four fifths seen once. The specimen comprised peripheral blood, sampled from a patient treated with radiotherapy plus ipilimumab. The source is a human donor with non-small cell lung cancer that progressed on radiotherapy plus ipilimumab.

This clone was counted a few times. The V gene is TRBV6-9, the J gene TRBJ1-3, with no clear D. Germline CDR1 is MNHGY and CDR2 is SVAAGI. This CDR3 is 15 amino acids long. The ends were cut back, 4 bases at V and 2 bases at J, with 12 bases in the middle. The CDR3 DNA reads as TGTGCCAGCAGTTCCGCGGGCGGGGCTGGAAACACCATATATTTT. This translates into CASSSAGGAGNTIYF.

This clone was observed a single time. V gene TRBV7-9 combines with J gene TRBJ2-5; D not resolved. CDR3 length: 12 amino acids. Germline V CDR1 and CDR2: SEHNR, FQNEAQ (reference sequence). With 7 bases removed from V and 1 base from J, the gap between germline ends came to 7 bases. This chain's CDR3 is CASNALQETQYF. The CDR3 coding sequence is TGTGCCAGCAATGCGCTCCAAGAGACCCAGTACTTC.

The chain carries TRBV6-1 and TRBJ2-5; D ambiguous. CDR3 length: 13 amino acids. Germline CDR1 and CDR2: MNHNS and SASEGT. Trimming shortened V by 3 bases and J by 7 bases, and 12 bases separated the two germline ends. The CDR3 DNA is TGTGCCAGCAGTGACATAACTCCACGGACCCAGTACTTC. Translation: CASSDITPRTQYF.

This clone was seen a handful of times. This chain connects TRBV29-1 to TRBJ1-2; D call uncertain. Germline V gene data show CDR1 as SQVTM and CDR2 as ANQGSEA. With 6 bases removed from V and 8 bases from J, the gap between germline ends came to 16 bases. The CDR3 is made up of 12 amino acids. Written as DNA, the CDR3 is TGCAGCGTAGTTCCGGGCTCCGGGGGCTACACCTTC. This sequence encodes CSVVPGSGGYTF.

This sequence joins TRBV11-2 and TRBJ2-7; D unresolved. Trimming left V 6 bases short and J 1 base short, with 13 bases between. This CDR3 has 14 residues. Germline V gives CDR1 SGHAT, CDR2 FQNNGV. The CDR3 coding sequence is TGTGCCAGCAGTTCTCTAGGGTATTCCTACGAGCAGTACTTC. Protein: CASSSLGYSYEQYF.

The CDR3 DNA sequence: TGTGCCAGCAGTTTATCATCCGGGACATTGGCTTTCTTT. It translates to CASSLSSGTLAFF. The genes are TRBV28 and TRBJ1-1, with D possibly being TRBD1 (6 bases). The germline gives CDR1 MDHEN, CDR2 SYDVKM. Between the trimmed V and J ends, which lost 1 base and 11 bases, there was a span of 14 bases. The CDR3 consists of 13 residues.

This chain uses TRBV6-9 with TRBJ2-7; D is uncertain. Trimming took off 5 bases at V and 3 bases at J, with 8 bases between the two ends. This CDR3 comprises 12 residues. The germline V gene has CDR1 MNHGY and CDR2 SVAAGI. CDR3 coding DNA: TGTGCCAGCAGTGAACACGGCTACGAGCAGTACTTC. It yields the protein CASSEHGYEQYF.

This chain uses TRBV9 with TRBJ1-1; D unresolved. Trimming took 0 bases from V and 5 from J, leaving 5 bases between them. From germline, CDR1 is SGDLS and CDR2 YYNGEE. CDR3 length equals 12 residues. CDR3 amino acids: CASSVGETEAFF. DNA for the CDR3: TGTGCCAGCAGCGTAGGGGAAACTGAAGCTTTCTTT.

The table lists this clone with a few counts. The V and J genes are TRBV10-2 and TRBJ1-1; 8 bases match TRBD1. Germline lookup yields CDR1 WSHSY and CDR2 SAAADI. Unmatched junction bases numbered 2, after V lost 7 bases and J lost 1 base. The CDR3 spans 13 residues. For the CDR3, the DNA is TGCGCCAGCACGGGACAGGAGAACACTGAAGCTTTCTTT. It yields the protein CASTGQENTEAFF.

The rearrangement uses TRBV27 and TRBJ1-3; TRBD1 is a possible D gene (5 bases). The CDR3 covers 14 residues. Germline CDR1 reads MNHEY; CDR2 reads SMNVEV (reference sequence). V dropped 4 bases and J dropped 2 bases, with 9 bases sitting between them. CDR3 bases: TGTGCCAGCAGTTACACAGGCCCTGGAAACACCATATATTTT. Its translation: CASSYTGPGNTIYF.

In DNA, the CDR3 is TGTGCCAGCAAGTTTTACAGGGAACGGGGTACGCAGTATTTT. Protein product: CASKFYRERGTQYF. The chain recombines TRBV11-2 with TRBJ2-3; D might be TRBD1 (6 bases). The CDR3 is 14 amino acids. Germline assignment: CDR1 SGHAT and CDR2 FQNNGV. V shed 7 bases and J shed 8 bases, with 19 bases lying between them.

This clone occurred once. The V and J genes are TRBV9 and TRBJ2-3, with 9 bases fitting TRBD1. CDR1 and CDR2 (germline): SGDLS, YYNGEE. The trim removed 0 bases at V and 4 bases at J, leaving 6 bases unmatched. The CDR3 is made up of 16 amino acids. CDR3 amino acids: CASSVDGTGPPDTQYF. CDR3 bases: TGTGCCAGCAGCGTAGACGGGACAGGGCCCCCAGATACGCAGTATTTT.

This chain links TRBV9 with TRBJ2-2; 11 bases are shared with TRBD2. Germline V gene sequence: CDR1 SGDLS, CDR2 YYNGEE. V gave up 4 bases and J gave up 4 bases; unmatched junction bases: 6. The CDR3 is made up of 16 amino acids. The CDR3 reads CASSLTSGGRTGELFF. CDR3 in DNA: TGTGCCAGCAGCCTCACTAGCGGGGGTCGCACCGGGGAGCTGTTTTTT.

The CDR3 DNA is TGCGCCAGCAGCTTCGGGTCAGAGTCTTTCCAAGAGACCCAGTACTTC. Encoded protein: CASSFGSESFQETQYF. The chain employs TRBV5-1 and TRBJ2-5; D not certain. Trimming removed 2 bases at V and 1 base at J, with 15 bases between. Germline CDR1 reads SGHRS; CDR2 reads YFSETQ. The CDR3 has 16 amino acids.

The chain has TRBV4-2 and TRBJ2-1; the D is unclear. The V and J ends lost 3 bases and 0 bases respectively, with 12 bases between them. Germline CDR1 is LGHNA and CDR2 is YNFKEQ. The CDR3 sequence is 16 residues long. The CDR3 loop is CASSQAGVRSYNEQFF. The CDR3 DNA reads TGTGCCAGCAGCCAGGCTGGGGTGCGCTCCTACAATGAGCAGTTCTTC.